Presented here are 21 T cell receptor beta chains from one specimen sequenced in a study of post-analysis software for immune sequencing data. Study outcomes and limitations: Higher frequency in patients than in controls was seen for roughly five TRBV segments, with TRBV5-6, TRBV5-1 and TRBV20-1 among them.

cDNA libraries for TCR beta contained unique molecular identifiers. MiXCR was run by TCRdb on the PCR reads, yielding one entry per CDR3 protein. The sample has roughly 570,000 distinct CDR3 sequences; roughly 34% are singletons. What these receptors recognize is not known. Specimen: blood. The receptor set was obtained from a girl under 18 with multiple sclerosis.

The chain uses TRBV20-1 and TRBJ2-1; 16 bases are shared with TRBD2. This CDR3 has 15 residues. Germline values: CDR1 DFQATT, CDR2 SNEGSKA (reference sequence). J lost 7 bases, V lost 5 bases, and 5 bases had no gene match. In DNA, the CDR3 is TGCAGTGCTCCCAAGGGACTAGCGGGGGGGAATGAGCAGTTCTTC. Residues: CSAPKGLAGGNEQFF.

CDR3 bases: TGTGCCAGCAGCTTAGAAGCACTAGCGGGGAGCCGGGAGACCCAGTACTTC. Amino acid sequence: CASSLEALAGSRETQYF. This sequence joins TRBV11-2 and TRBJ2-5; 10 nucleotides line up with TRBD2. This CDR3 contains 17 residues. Germline V gene lookup returns CDR1 SGHAT and CDR2 FQNNGV. Trimming at V came to 0 bases and at J to 5 bases, leaving 9 bases not matched to a gene.

V is TRBV29-1 and J is TRBJ2-1; 7 positions match TRBD2. The V gene end was trimmed by 5 bases and the J gene end by 7 bases; junction bases not matched to a gene: 11. This CDR3 comprises 14 residues. Germline V lookup: CDR1 SQVTM, CDR2 ANQGSEA. In DNA form, the CDR3 reads TGCAGCGTTTCGGCGGGAGTGATTCGAAATGAGCAGTTCTTC. As protein: CSVSAGVIRNEQFF.

As to this clonotype: Just one base apart from a much larger clone, this may be a read error. The J gene is TRBJ2-5, the V gene TRBV29-1; D possibly uses TRBD1 or TRBD2 (5 bases each). Per the germline V gene, CDR1 is SQVTM and CDR2 is ANQGSEA. The CDR3 covers 12 residues. DNA for the CDR3: TGCAGCGTTAGGGACGGACAAGAGGCCCAGTACTTC. It is translated as CSVRDGQEAQYF.

Worth noting for this clonotype: One junction end does not reproduce the germline sequence, and a read error may be involved. The V gene is TRBV3-1, the J gene TRBJ1-5; 7 positions agree with TRBD1. The length of the CDR3 is 14 residues. Germline lookup yields CDR1 LGHDT and CDR2 YNNKEL (reference sequence). The CDR3 reads CACSQSDRAQPQHF. The CDR3 nucleotides read TGTGCCTGCAGCCAAAGCGACAGGGCGCAGCCCCAGCATTTT.

The gene calls are TRBV6-5 and TRBJ1-5; possible D gene TRBD1, 5 bases. V lost 6 bases and J lost 0, with 12 bases in between. The length of the CDR3 is 15 residues. Germline CDR1 reads MNHEY; CDR2 reads SVGAGI. CDR3: CASRRTPYSNQPQHF. The DNA for the CDR3 is TGTGCCAGCAGAAGGACACCTTATAGCAATCAGCCCCAGCATTTT.

This chain links TRBV29-1 with TRBJ1-2; D gene unclear. Between the trimmed V and J ends, which lost 2 bases and 8 bases, there was a span of 9 bases. The CDR3 consists of 11 residues. Germline V lookup: CDR1 SQVTM, CDR2 ANQGSEA. The CDR3 DNA reads as TGCAGCGTTGAAAATCCCTGGGGCTACACCTTC. Amino acid sequence: CSVENPWGYTF.

V gene TRBV3-1 combines with J gene TRBJ2-4, with 13 nucleotides matching TRBD2. V trimming: 4 bases; J trimming: 13 bases; junction bases outside the gene matches: 7. Per the germline V gene, CDR1 is LGHDT and CDR2 is YNNKEL (reference sequence). The CDR3 totals 14 residues. This CDR3 is CASSPGLAGFEQYF. In nucleotides, the CDR3 is TGTGCCAGCAGCCCGGGACTAGCGGGGTTTGAGCAGTACTTC.

The rearrangement uses TRBV20-1 and TRBJ1-1; TRBD1 aligns across 7 bases. CDR3 length: 14 residues. J lost 7 bases, V lost 4 bases, and 12 bases had no gene match. The germline V gene has CDR1 DFQATT and CDR2 SNEGSKA (reference sequence). The CDR3 loop reads CSATEAGGTGEAFF. The CDR3 DNA reads as TGCAGTGCTACGGAGGCAGGGGGTACAGGTGAAGCTTTCTTT.

This clonotype has a handful of counts. This chain connects TRBV20-1 to TRBJ2-7; 8 positions match TRBD2. In germline, CDR1 is DFQATT, CDR2 SNEGSKA (reference sequence). The CDR3 covers 12 residues. J lost 2 bases, V lost 3 bases, and 0 bases had no gene match. CDR3: CSASGGAYEQYF. CDR3 sequence (DNA): TGCAGTGCTAGCGGGGGGGCCTACGAGCAGTACTTC.

There are many counts of this clonotype. This chain joins TRBV29-1 and TRBJ2-5, with 7 bases fitting TRBD2. Germline trimming cut 5 bases from V and 2 bases from J; bases unmatched to any gene: 2. Germline V gene sequence: CDR1 SQVTM, CDR2 ANQGSEA. This CDR3 has 12 residues. The chain's CDR3 is CSVTGGQETQYF. As DNA, the CDR3 is TGCAGCGTTACGGGAGGACAAGAGACCCAGTACTTC. Using reference TRBV29-1 and TRBJ2-5 for the parts outside the CDR3, the full variable domain is SAVISQKPSRDICQRGTSLTIQCQVDSQVTMMFWYRQQPGQSLTLIATANQGSEATYESGFVIDKFPISRPNLTFSTLTVSNMSPEDSSIYLCSVTGGQETQYFGPGTRLLVL.

This CDR3 reads CASSQVLQSYGYTF. Here the CDR3 DNA reads TGCGCCAGCAGCCAAGTCTTGCAGAGCTATGGCTACACCTTC. V gene TRBV4-1 combines with J gene TRBJ1-2; D uncertain. Germline V gene sequence: CDR1 MGHRA, CDR2 YSYEKL. V was shortened by 1 base and J by 4 bases, with 10 bases between the two germline ends. The CDR3 is made up of 14 amino acids.

This clonotype was observed a few times. This chain links TRBV6-5 with TRBJ2-4; TRBD2 matches 9 bases. Losses at the gene ends were 7 bases for V and 5 bases for J; bases not matched to a gene: 6. The CDR3 length is 14 residues. The germline gives CDR1 MNHEY, CDR2 SVGAGI. The DNA of the CDR3 is TGTGCCAGCACCCCTAGCGGGAACGAAAACATTCAGTACTTC. Its protein is CASTPSGNENIQYF.

This clonotype was detected only a few times. The chain couples TRBV28 to TRBJ2-5, with unresolved D. The germline V gene has CDR1 MDHEN and CDR2 SYDVKM. Trimming shortened V by 6 bases and J by 2 bases, and 16 bases separated the two germline ends. The CDR3 length is 15 residues. The CDR3 loop reads CASSSEHKLQETQYF. The DNA for the CDR3 is TGTGCCAGCAGCTCCGAGCACAAACTGCAAGAGACCCAGTACTTC.

This rearrangement joins TRBV20-1 to TRBJ1-5, with D perhaps TRBD1 (6 bases). The CDR3 totals 16 residues. Trimming stripped 5 bases from V and 5 bases from J, with 22 bases between. CDR1 and CDR2 (germline): DFQATT, SNEGSKA (reference sequence). CDR3 residues: CSAFIPTGLGDQPQHF. As DNA, the CDR3 is TGCAGTGCTTTTATACCGACAGGTCTGGGCGATCAGCCCCAGCATTTT.

This clonotype was seen a single time. A much more abundant neighbour one base away suggests this may be a read error. The rearrangement joins TRBV15 to TRBJ2-5, with D unclear. CDR3 length: 12 amino acids. Germline lookup yields CDR1 LNHNV and CDR2 YYDKDF (reference sequence). The chain's CDR3 is CATGRDVGFQYF. In DNA, the CDR3 is TGTGCCACCGGCAGAGATGTGGGGTTTCAGTACTTC.

The genes are TRBV7-9 and TRBJ2-3; D is unclear. V shed 2 bases and J shed 6 bases, with 12 bases lying between them. CDR1 is SEHNR and CDR2 is FQNEAQ in the germline V gene (reference sequence). The CDR3 has 14 residues. The CDR3 region has the DNA TGTGCCAGCAGCTTAAGTTTTCGAGCGGATACGCAGTATTTT. This codes for CASSLSFRADTQYF.

The chain is built from TRBV12-3 or TRBV12-4 and TRBJ2-5, with D possibly being TRBD2 (5 bases). V was cut by 5 bases and J by 11 bases, with 15 bases left in between. The CDR3 runs 12 residues. CDR3 coding DNA: TGTGCCAGCAGTCCTACTAGGTACAAGCAGTACTTC. Its translation: CASSPTRYKQYF.

This clonotype was detected only a few times. A junction end diverges from the germline sequence, so it may reflect a read error. The chain recombines TRBV11-2 with TRBJ1-1; a possible D gene is TRBD1 (5 bases). Germline CDR1 is SGHAT and CDR2 is FQNNGV. The CDR3 runs to 17 residues. The CDR3 DNA is TGTGCCAGCAACTTAAGAAATTTCGGTCAGGGGAACACTGAAGCTTTCTTT. Its translation is CASNLRNFGQGNTEAFF.

The gene calls are TRBV12-3 or TRBV12-4 and TRBJ1-4; D is possibly TRBD1 (5 bases). The V and J ends lost 6 bases and 7 bases respectively, with 12 bases between them. This CDR3 comprises 13 residues. DNA of the CDR3: TGTGCCAGCAGGCGAGGGGTGGTTGAAAAACTGTTTTTT. This sequence encodes CASRRGVVEKLFF.

The chain uses TRBV4-1 and TRBJ2-7; possible D gene TRBD2, 6 bases. The V end lost 4 bases, the J end lost 0 bases, and 13 bases lay between the germline ends. The germline gives CDR1 MGHRA, CDR2 YSYEKL. This CDR3 contains 15 residues. The CDR3 here is CASSRTLTSSYEQYF. DNA of the CDR3: TGCGCCAGCAGCCGAACCTTGACTAGCTCCTACGAGCAGTACTTC.